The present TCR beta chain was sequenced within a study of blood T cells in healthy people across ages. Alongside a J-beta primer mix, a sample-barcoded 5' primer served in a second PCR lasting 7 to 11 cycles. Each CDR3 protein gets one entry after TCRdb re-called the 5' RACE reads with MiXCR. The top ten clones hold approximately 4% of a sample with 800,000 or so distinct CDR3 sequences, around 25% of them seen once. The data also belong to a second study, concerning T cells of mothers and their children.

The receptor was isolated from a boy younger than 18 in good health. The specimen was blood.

The CDR3 coding sequence is TGTGCCAGCAGCTCAGGGGGGTCAAGCTCCTACAATGAGCAGTTCTTC. Its protein is CASSSGGSSSYNEQFF. The chain links TRBV6-2 or TRBV6-3 to TRBJ2-1, with a weak D call TRBD1 (7 bases). This CDR3 is built from 16 residues. The V gene lost 6 bases and the J gene lost 0 bases, with 15 bases spanning the gap. The germline gives CDR1 MNHEY, CDR2 SVGEGT.